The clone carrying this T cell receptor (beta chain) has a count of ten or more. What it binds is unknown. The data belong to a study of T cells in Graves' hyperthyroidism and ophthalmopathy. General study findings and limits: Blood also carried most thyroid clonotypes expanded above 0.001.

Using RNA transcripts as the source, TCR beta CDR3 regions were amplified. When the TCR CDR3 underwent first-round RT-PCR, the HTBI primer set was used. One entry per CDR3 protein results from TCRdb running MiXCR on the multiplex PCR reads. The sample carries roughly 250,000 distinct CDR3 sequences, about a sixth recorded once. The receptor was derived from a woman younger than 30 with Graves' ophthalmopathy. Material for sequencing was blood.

This CDR3 is CASSRGGTGTYNEQFF. The DNA of the CDR3 is TGTGCCAGCAGCCGGGGTGGGACAGGGACCTACAATGAGCAGTTCTTC. The J gene is TRBJ2-1, the V gene TRBV6-1, with 9 nucleotides matching TRBD1. The CDR3 covers 16 residues. Trimming at V came to 6 bases and at J to 2 bases, leaving 8 bases not matched to a gene. Germline V gene data show CDR1 as MNHNS and CDR2 as SASEGT.